The source of this T cell receptor beta chain is a study of cytomegalovirus exposure and HLA in healthy donors. 60 Vbeta and 13 Jbeta primers were used in PCR. Generated by immunoSEQ multiplex PCR, the TCRdb table keeps only in-frame clones and is missing some. The sample has about 87,000 clones; 75% to 80% are singletons. Findings and caveats of the study: Follow-up analysis seemed to connect common viral pathogens with several of the most significant clusters identified. The classifier was said to identify cytomegalovirus status with high specificity and sensitivity. In a later analysis, CMV-associated beta chains were mostly HLA-associated, it appeared. Researchers counted around 180 TCR beta chains as cytomegalovirus-associated.

A remark on this clone: The antigen is undetermined.

The V end lost 3 bases, the J end lost 8 bases, and 14 bases lay between the germline ends. Germline loops: CDR1 LNHDA, CDR2 SQIVND (reference sequence). This CDR3 comprises 14 residues. The chain uses TRBV19 and TRBJ1-5, with D maybe TRBD1 (6 bases). The specimen was PBMCs. This sequence was found in a woman in her thirties or forties in good health and CMV-seronegative. The CDR3 DNA reads TGTGCCAGTAGTATTACAGGGCCCGGGAAGCCCCAGCATTTT. Translation: CASSITGPGKPQHF. Together with reference TRBV19 and TRBJ1-5, the CDR3 gives the full variable domain: DGGITQSPKYLFRKEGQNVTLSCEQNLNHDAMYWYRQDPGQGLRLIYYSQIVNDFQKGDIAEGYSVSREKKESFPLTVTSAQKNPTAFYLCASSITGPGKPQHFGDGTRLSIL.